These 20 T cell receptor beta chains originate from one sample sequenced in a study of blood T cell repertoires in COVID-19. The assay was immunoSEQ multiplex PCR, and TCRdb's table has in-frame clones only and misses some. The data hold 90,000 to 100,000 clones, with around three quarters observed a single time. Sequencing was done on a sample of peripheral blood. These receptors all stem from a woman aged 55-75 years in a cohort sampled during active or convalescent COVID-19.

The sample holds a few counts of this clone. The V and J genes are TRBV2 and TRBJ2-3, with TRBD2 matching 12 bases. The CDR3 runs to 15 residues. V shed 5 bases and J 1 base; nucleotides not matched to a gene: 1. From germline, CDR1 is SNHLY and CDR2 FYNNEI. CDR3 DNA: TGTGCCAGCAGTCGGACTAGCGGGGGCACAGATACGCAGTATTTT. This codes for CASSRTSGGTDTQYF.

This chain connects TRBV4-1 to TRBJ1-1, with TRBD1 as a possible D gene (6 bases). The CDR3 is made up of 14 amino acids. Germline CDR1 reads MGHRA; CDR2 reads YSYEKL. Trimming left V 1 base short and J 4 bases short, with 10 bases between. The chain's CDR3 is CASSQGGRLTEAFF. DNA of the CDR3: TGCGCCAGCAGCCAAGGGGGGCGCCTCACTGAAGCTTTCTTT.

The V call is TRBV9, the J call TRBJ2-5; 9 bases fit TRBD2. This CDR3 spans 16 amino acids. The J segment lost 4 bases and the V segment lost 4 bases, leaving 11 bases of the junction unmatched. Per germline, CDR1 SGDLS and CDR2 YYNGEE. The CDR3 region has the DNA TGTGCCAGCAGCTCACCCCGGACTAGCGCGCGAGAGACCCAGTACTTC. Residues: CASSSPRTSARETQYF.

This clone was seen a few times. The chain carries TRBV9 and TRBJ1-5, with 7 positions matching TRBD1. V lost 0 bases to trimming and J lost 5 bases; unmatched junction nucleotides: 11. The CDR3 consists of 17 residues. The germline V gene has CDR1 SGDLS and CDR2 YYNGEE. CDR3 bases: TGTGCCAGCAGCGTAGGGGTGAAAAGGGGGCCATATCAGCCCCAGCATTTT. Amino acids: CASSVGVKRGPYQPQHF.

The chain links TRBV28 to TRBJ2-7; 7 bases are a match to TRBD1. Per germline, CDR1 MDHEN and CDR2 SYDVKM. The CDR3 consists of 14 residues. V shed 7 bases, J shed 0 bases, and the junction held 6 bases outside the gene matches. CDR3 residues: CASKGALGSYEQYF. The DNA for the CDR3 is TGTGCCAGCAAGGGGGCCTTGGGCTCCTACGAGCAGTACTTC.

This clone was observed a single time. The J gene is TRBJ1-1, the V gene TRBV5-1; a possible D gene is TRBD1 (5 bases). Germline values: CDR1 SGHRS, CDR2 YFSETQ. The CDR3 contains 16 residues. V was pared by 4 bases and J by 3 bases, with 19 bases between. The CDR3: CASSQNWAGLYTEAFF. CDR3 DNA: TGCGCCAGCAGCCAAAACTGGGCAGGGTTGTACACTGAAGCTTTCTTT. Filled out from reference TRBV5-1 and TRBJ1-1, the complete variable domain reads KAGVTQTPRYLIKTRGQQVTLSCSPISGHRSVSWYQQTPGQGLQFLFEYFSETQRNKGNFPGRFSGRQFSNSRSEMNVSTLELGDSALYLCASSQNWAGLYTEAFFGQGTRLTVV.

V usage is TRBV3-1 (or the pseudogene TRBV3-2) and J usage is TRBJ1-1, with D perhaps TRBD1 (5 bases). This CDR3 has 13 amino acids. V was shortened by 1 base and J by 5 bases, with 8 bases between the two germline ends. Germline V lookup: CDR1 LGHDT, CDR2 YNNKEL (reference sequence). DNA of the CDR3: TGTGCCAGCAGCCAAGCCCGGGGGACTGAAGCTTTCTTT. Translating it yields CASSQARGTEAFF.

V is TRBV11-2 and J is TRBJ2-7, with a weak D call TRBD1 (5 bases). Trimming pared 5 bases from V and 5 bases from J, leaving 16 bases between. Looked up from germline, CDR1 is SGHAT and CDR2 is FQNNGV. The CDR3 totals 14 residues. CDR3 amino acids: CASSPQGGVNEQYF. In DNA form, the CDR3 reads TGTGCCAGCAGCCCCCAGGGCGGTGTCAACGAGCAGTACTTC.

This chain joins TRBV7-8 and TRBJ2-1; 8 positions agree with TRBD2. CDR3 length: 16 amino acids. CDR1 and CDR2 from the germline V gene are SGHVS and FQNEAQ. V trimming: 0 bases; J trimming: 1 base; junction bases outside the gene matches: 2. CDR3 sequence: CASSLASGGSYNEQFF. DNA of the CDR3: TGTGCCAGCAGCTTAGCCAGCGGGGGTTCCTACAATGAGCAGTTCTTC.

The rearrangement links TRBV11-2 to TRBJ1-5, with D possibly being TRBD1 (5 bases). The CDR3 is made up of 14 amino acids. From germline, CDR1 is SGHAT and CDR2 FQNNGV. V lost 5 bases, J lost 3 bases, and 11 bases lay in between. The CDR3 sequence: CASSQGGYNQPQHF. CDR3 bases: TGTGCCAGCAGCCAGGGAGGGTACAATCAGCCCCAGCATTTT.

V usage is TRBV6-5 and J usage is TRBJ1-1; D is unclear. V was trimmed by 4 bases and J by 1 base, leaving 16 bases between them. The germline CDR1 and CDR2 sequences are MNHEY and SVGAGI. This CDR3 is built from 16 residues. The chain's CDR3 is CASSLRRLAQNTEAFF. The CDR3 DNA follows: TGTGCCAGCAGTTTGAGACGACTAGCTCAGAACACTGAAGCTTTCTTT.

The gene calls are TRBV11-2 and TRBJ1-6, with 8 bases identical to TRBD1. The J segment lost 5 bases and the V segment lost 0 bases, leaving 6 bases of the junction unmatched. Germline-derived CDR1 and CDR2 are SGHAT and FQNNGV. This CDR3 is built from 17 residues. Written as DNA, the CDR3 is TGTGCCAGCAGCTTAGAATTCCCAGGGGGCCATAATTCACCCCTCCACTTT. It is translated as CASSLEFPGGHNSPLHF.

This clone came up once. This chain uses TRBV6-2 or TRBV6-3 with TRBJ2-5; 11 bases fit TRBD2. The germline V gene encodes CDR1 MNHEY and CDR2 SVGEGT. The CDR3 covers 14 residues. V dropped 4 bases and J dropped 11; count of bases not matched to a gene: 9. The CDR3 protein is CASSSTGTSGRQYF. The CDR3 DNA reads TGTGCCAGCAGTTCCACCGGGACTAGCGGACGGCAGTACTTC.

The CDR3 DNA reads as TGTGCCAGCAGTACGGGTCTGAACACTGAAGCTTTCTTT. Translated, it gives CASSTGLNTEAFF. The V call is TRBV6-5, the J call TRBJ1-1; D call uncertain. Trimming removed 5 bases at V and 0 bases at J, with 7 bases between. The CDR3 has 13 residues. Germline values: CDR1 MNHEY, CDR2 SVGAGI.

In nucleotides, the CDR3 is TGTGCCAGCAGCCCGGCTAGCGGACCTCAAGAGACCCAGTACTTC. Translating it yields CASSPASGPQETQYF. V gene TRBV7-2 combines with J gene TRBJ2-5; 7 positions agree with TRBD2. J lost 2 bases, V lost 5 bases, and 8 bases had no gene match. Germline lookup yields CDR1 SGHTA and CDR2 FQGNSA. The CDR3 extends over 15 amino acids.

The genes are TRBV5-1 and TRBJ1-3; TRBD1 matches at 8 bases. Germline V gene data show CDR1 as SGHRS and CDR2 as YFSETQ. The CDR3 covers 14 residues. With 4 bases clipped from V and 4 bases from J, the junction kept 4 bases outside the gene matches. Here the CDR3 reads CASSIGQGGNTIYF. The CDR3 coding sequence is TGCGCCAGCAGCATCGGACAGGGAGGAAACACCATATATTTT.

CDR3 DNA: TGTGCCAGCACGTTCGTTCTCACCGGGGAGCTGTTTTTT. It encodes CASTFVLTGELFF. This chain connects TRBV6-5 to TRBJ2-2; D not certain. V was trimmed by 7 bases and J by 4 bases, leaving 10 bases between them. Germline values: CDR1 MNHEY, CDR2 SVGAGI. The CDR3 totals 13 residues.

The chain combines TRBV4-1 with TRBJ2-5; 7 positions match TRBD1. The CDR3 totals 15 residues. From germline, CDR1 is MGHRA and CDR2 YSYEKL. The J segment lost 4 bases and the V segment lost 0 bases, leaving 5 bases of the junction unmatched. The CDR3 nucleotides read TGCGCCAGCAGCCAAGATGAAGGGGGCGGAGAGACCCAGTACTTC. Encoded protein: CASSQDEGGGETQYF.

The chain employs TRBV7-2 and TRBJ1-4, with D possibly matching TRBD1 (5 bases). CDR1 is SGHTA and CDR2 is FQGNSA in the germline V gene. Trimming shortened V by 6 bases and J by 4 bases, and 12 bases separated the two germline ends. This CDR3 comprises 14 residues. CDR3 coding DNA: TGTGCCAGCAGTCCCGACAGACGTAATGAAAAACTGTTTTTT. Its protein is CASSPDRRNEKLFF.

V gene TRBV5-4 combines with J gene TRBJ2-5; 9 bases fit TRBD2. This CDR3 contains 18 residues. Germline V gene data show CDR1 as SGHNT and CDR2 as YYREEE (reference sequence). With 3 bases clipped from V and 2 bases from J, the junction kept 14 bases outside the gene matches. CDR3 in amino acids: CASSSAGGGSSLQETQYF. CDR3 nucleotides: TGTGCCAGCAGCTCAGCGGGGGGCGGATCATCTTTGCAAGAGACCCAGTACTTC.